The sequence of this TCR beta chain was determined in a study of T cells in Graves' hyperthyroidism and ophthalmopathy. At the level of the study: Pretreatment peripheral blood was obtained at initial diagnosis.

Study findings and constraints: Ophthalmopathy onset followed model prediction by a median roughly 6.5 months.

The CDR3 contains 12 residues. V was cut by 2 bases and J by 8 bases, with 7 bases left in between. Germline-derived CDR1 and CDR2 are KGHSH and LQKENI. This clonotype was seen repeatedly, ten times or more. Its antigen is not identified. Amplified TCR beta CDR3 regions came from RNA transcripts. An initial round of RT-PCR targeting the TCR CDR3 relied on the HTBI primer set. One entry per CDR3 protein, called by TCRdb with MiXCR from the multiplex PCR reads. The table has about 320,000 distinct CDR3 sequences, approximately 16% seen once. Patients aged 18 to 65 had newly diagnosed hyperthyroidism that had lasted under 2 months.

Sequencing was performed on blood. The chain has TRBV18 and TRBJ2-1, with no clear D. This receptor was identified in a man aged 25 to 40 with Graves' hyperthyroidism. CDR3 coding DNA: TGTGCCAGCTCACCAGAGAACTATGAGCAGTTCTTC. It encodes CASSPENYEQFF. Combining the CDR3 with reference TRBV18 and TRBJ2-1 gives the whole variable domain NAGVMQNPRHLVRRRGQEARLRCSPMKGHSHVYWYRQLPEEGLKFMVYLQKENIIDESGMPKERFSAEFPKEGPSILRIQQVVRGDSAAYFCASSPENYEQFFGPGTRLTVL.